This TCR beta chain came from a study of blood T cells in healthy people across ages. Primers used in a second PCR of roughly 6 to 12 cycles were a sample-barcoded 5' primer and a J-beta primer mix. One entry per CDR3 protein, called by TCRdb with MiXCR from the 5' RACE reads. The sample consists of over 500,000 distinct CDR3 sequences, roughly a quarter of them appearing once. The CDR3 consists of 15 residues. Trimming shortened V by 5 bases and J by 12 bases, and 23 bases separated the two germline ends. Per the germline V gene, CDR1 is MGHDK and CDR2 is SYGVNS. The data also belong to a second study, concerning T cells of mothers and their children. That publication notes: When the second PCR was run, its M1S primer added sample barcodes and 2-4 random nucleotides. The TCR beta CDR3 read count exceeded 9 million for each mother and was some 3.1 million for each child.

The chain carries TRBV25-1 and TRBJ2-1; possibly TRBD1 or TRBD2 for D (7 bases each). Sequenced: blood. This clonotype was sampled from a boy aged 2 to 10 in good health. As DNA, the CDR3 is TGTGCCAGCAGTTTCTCAGGGGGGGGGCCCTTTTGGCAGTTCTTC. This sequence encodes CASSFSGGGPFWQFF. Using reference TRBV25-1 and TRBJ2-1 for the parts outside the CDR3, the full variable domain is EADIYQTPRYLVIGTGKKITLECSQTMGHDKMYWYQQDPGMELHLIHYSYGVNSTEKGDLSSESTVSRIRTEHFPLTLESARPSHTSQYLCASSFSGGGPFWQFFGPGTRLTVL.